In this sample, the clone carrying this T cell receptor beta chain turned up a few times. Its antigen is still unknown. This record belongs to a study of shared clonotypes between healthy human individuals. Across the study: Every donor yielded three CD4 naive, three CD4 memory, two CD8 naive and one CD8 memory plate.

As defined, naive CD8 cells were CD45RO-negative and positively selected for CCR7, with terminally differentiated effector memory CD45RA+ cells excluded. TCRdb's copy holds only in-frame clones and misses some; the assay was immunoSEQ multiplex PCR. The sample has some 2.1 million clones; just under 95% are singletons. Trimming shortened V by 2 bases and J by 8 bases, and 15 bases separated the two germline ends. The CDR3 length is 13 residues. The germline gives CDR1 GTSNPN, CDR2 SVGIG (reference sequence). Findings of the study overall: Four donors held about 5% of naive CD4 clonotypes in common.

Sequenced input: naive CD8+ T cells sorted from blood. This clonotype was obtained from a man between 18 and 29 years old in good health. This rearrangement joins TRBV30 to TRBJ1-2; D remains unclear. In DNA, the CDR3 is TGTGCCTGGAGTACCGGACCGTTGGACGGCTACACCTTC. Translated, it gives CAWSTGPLDGYTF.